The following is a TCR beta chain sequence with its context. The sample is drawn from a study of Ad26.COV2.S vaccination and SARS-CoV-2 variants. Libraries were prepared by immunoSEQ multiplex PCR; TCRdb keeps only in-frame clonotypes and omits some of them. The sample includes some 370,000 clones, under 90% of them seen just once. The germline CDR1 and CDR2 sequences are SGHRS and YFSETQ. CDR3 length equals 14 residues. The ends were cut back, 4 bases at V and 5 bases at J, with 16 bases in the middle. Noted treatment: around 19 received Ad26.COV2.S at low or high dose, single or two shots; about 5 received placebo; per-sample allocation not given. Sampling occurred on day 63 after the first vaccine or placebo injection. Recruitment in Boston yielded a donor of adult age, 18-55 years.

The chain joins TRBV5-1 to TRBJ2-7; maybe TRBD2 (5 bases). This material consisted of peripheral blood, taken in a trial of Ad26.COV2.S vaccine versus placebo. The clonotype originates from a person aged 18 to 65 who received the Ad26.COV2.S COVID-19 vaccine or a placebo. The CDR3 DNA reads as TGCGCCAGCAGCCCGGGCCTTAGCGCCCACGAGCAGTACTTC. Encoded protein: CASSPGLSAHEQYF.